One T cell receptor beta chain is described in this entry. Its antigen is as yet unknown. The PCR used 60 Vbeta and 13 Jbeta primers. The assay was immunoSEQ multiplex PCR, and TCRdb's table has in-frame clones only and misses some. The data show over 150,000 clones, with roughly 75% seen just once and over 4% held by the top ten. This record comes from a study of cytomegalovirus exposure and HLA in healthy donors. The CDR3 has 15 residues. Germline V gene lookup returns CDR1 GTSNPN and CDR2 SVGIG (reference sequence). V lost 4 bases and J lost 0, with 12 bases in between. Study results and caveats: Another analysis was done later, and it associated over 15,000 TCR beta sequences with HLA alleles at 0.05 false discovery rate. A few CMV-associated chains were confirmed in vitro to be specific for CMV antigens.

The V and J genes are TRBV30 and TRBJ2-2; possibly TRBD2 for D (5 bases). Sequencing was done on a sample of PBMCs. The clonotype comes from a male donor in good health and CMV-seronegative. This chain's CDR3 is CAWNSEGANTGELFF. The CDR3 bases are TGTGCCTGGAATTCAGAGGGAGCGAACACCGGGGAGCTGTTTTTT.